The clone carrying this T cell receptor (beta chain) has at least ten counts. The record originates from a study of patients and donors after allogeneic stem cell transplantation. Using its own MiXCR run on the RT-PCR reads, TCRdb lists one record per CDR3 protein. Here the sample spans fewer than 5,000 distinct CDR3 sequences, less than 20% being singletons. Material for sequencing was blood, either unsorted or a sorted T cell fraction (not recorded which). The clonotype originates from a human donor who was either an allogeneic HSCT recipient or a stem cell or donor lymphocyte infusion donor (not recorded which). It is not recorded whose cells these are; they may come from a transplant donor.

CDR3 sequence reads: CASLSGGASSPLHF. As DNA, the CDR3 is TGTGCCAGCTTATCAGGGGGCGCGAGTTCACCCCTCCACTTT. The V and J genes are TRBV18 and TRBJ1-6; 8 bases fit TRBD1. The germline V gene encodes CDR1 KGHSH and CDR2 LQKENI. Trimming at V came to 7 bases and at J to 9 bases, leaving 8 bases not matched to a gene. This CDR3 region has 14 residues.